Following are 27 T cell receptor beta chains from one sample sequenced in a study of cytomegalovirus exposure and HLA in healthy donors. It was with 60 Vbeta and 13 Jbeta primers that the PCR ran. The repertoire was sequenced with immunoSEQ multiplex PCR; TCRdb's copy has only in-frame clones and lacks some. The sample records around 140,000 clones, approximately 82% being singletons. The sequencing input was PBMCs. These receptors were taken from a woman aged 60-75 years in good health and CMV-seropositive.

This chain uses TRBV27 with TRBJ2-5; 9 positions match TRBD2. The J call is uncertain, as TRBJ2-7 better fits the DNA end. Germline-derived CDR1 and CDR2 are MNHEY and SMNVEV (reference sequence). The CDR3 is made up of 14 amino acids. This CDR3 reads CASRAATSGYEQYF. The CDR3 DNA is TGTGCCAGCAGGGCGGCGACTAGCGGTTACGAGCAGTACTTC.

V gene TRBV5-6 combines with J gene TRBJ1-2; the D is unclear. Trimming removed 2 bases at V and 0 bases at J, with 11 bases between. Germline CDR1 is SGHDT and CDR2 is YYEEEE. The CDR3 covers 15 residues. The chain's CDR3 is CASSLYTYSNYGYTF. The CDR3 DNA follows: TGTGCCAGCAGCTTATACACGTATTCTAACTATGGCTACACCTTC. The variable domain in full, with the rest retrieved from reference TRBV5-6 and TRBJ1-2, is DAGVTQSPTHLIKTRGQQVTLRCSPKSGHDTVSWYQQALGQGPQFIFQYYEEEERQRGNFPDRFSGHQFPNYSSELNVNALLLGDSALYLCASSLYTYSNYGYTFGSGTRLTVV.

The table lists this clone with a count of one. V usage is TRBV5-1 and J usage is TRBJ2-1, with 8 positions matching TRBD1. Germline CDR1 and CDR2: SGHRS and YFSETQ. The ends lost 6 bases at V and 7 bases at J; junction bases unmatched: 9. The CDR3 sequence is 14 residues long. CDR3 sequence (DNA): TGCGCCAGCATCAAGCAGGGGGCATCGAATGAGCAGTTCTTC. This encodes CASIKQGASNEQFF. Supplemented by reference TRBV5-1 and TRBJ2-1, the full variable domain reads KAGVTQTPRYLIKTRGQQVTLSCSPISGHRSVSWYQQTPGQGLQFLFEYFSETQRNKGNFPGRFSGRQFSNSRSEMNVSTLELGDSALYLCASIKQGASNEQFFGPGTRLTVL.

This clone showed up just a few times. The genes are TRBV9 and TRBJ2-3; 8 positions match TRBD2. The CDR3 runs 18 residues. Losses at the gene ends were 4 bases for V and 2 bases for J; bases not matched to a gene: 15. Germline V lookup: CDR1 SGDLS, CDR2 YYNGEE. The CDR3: CASSSPLGSGGNTDTQYF. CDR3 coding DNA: TGTGCCAGCAGCTCCCCCCTTGGATCGGGAGGGAACACAGATACGCAGTATTTT.

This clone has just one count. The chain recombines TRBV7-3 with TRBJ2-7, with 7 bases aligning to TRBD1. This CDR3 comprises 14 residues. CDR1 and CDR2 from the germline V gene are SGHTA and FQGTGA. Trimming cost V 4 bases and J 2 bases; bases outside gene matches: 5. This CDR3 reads CASSWKGGPYEQYF. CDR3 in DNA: TGTGCCAGCAGCTGGAAAGGGGGCCCCTACGAGCAGTACTTC.

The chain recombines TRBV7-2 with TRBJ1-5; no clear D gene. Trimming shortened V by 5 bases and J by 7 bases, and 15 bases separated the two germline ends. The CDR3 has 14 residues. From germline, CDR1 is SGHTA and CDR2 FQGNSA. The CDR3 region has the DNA TGTGCCAGCAGCCTACGAGCGGAAGGGCAGCCCCAGCATTTT. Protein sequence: CASSLRAEGQPQHF.

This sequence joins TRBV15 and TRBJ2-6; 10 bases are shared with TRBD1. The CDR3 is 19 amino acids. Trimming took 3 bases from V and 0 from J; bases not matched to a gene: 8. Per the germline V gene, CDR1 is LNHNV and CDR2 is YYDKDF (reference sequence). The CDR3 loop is CATSRGPGTGVSGANVLTF. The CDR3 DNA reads TGTGCCACCAGCAGGGGACCCGGGACAGGGGTCTCTGGGGCCAACGTCCTGACTTTC.

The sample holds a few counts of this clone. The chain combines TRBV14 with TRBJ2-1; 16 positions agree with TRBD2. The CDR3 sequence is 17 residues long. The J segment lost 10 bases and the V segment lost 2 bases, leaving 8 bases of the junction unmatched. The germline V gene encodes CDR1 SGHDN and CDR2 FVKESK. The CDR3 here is CASSQRAPGLAGGEQFF. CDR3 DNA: TGTGCCAGCAGCCAAAGAGCTCCGGGACTAGCGGGAGGGGAGCAGTTCTTC.

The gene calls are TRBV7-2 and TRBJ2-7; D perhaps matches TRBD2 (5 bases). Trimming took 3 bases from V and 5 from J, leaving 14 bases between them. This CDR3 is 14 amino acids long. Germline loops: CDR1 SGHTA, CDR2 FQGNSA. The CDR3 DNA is TGTGCCAGCAGCTTTGGCACACGGGAAGACGAGCAGTACTTC. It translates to CASSFGTREDEQYF. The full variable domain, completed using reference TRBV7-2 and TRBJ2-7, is GAGVSQSPSNKVTEKGKDVELRCDPISGHTALYWYRQSLGQGLEFLIYFQGNSAPDKSGLPSDRFSAERTGGSVSTLTIQRTQQEDSAVYLCASSFGTREDEQYFGPGTRLTVT.

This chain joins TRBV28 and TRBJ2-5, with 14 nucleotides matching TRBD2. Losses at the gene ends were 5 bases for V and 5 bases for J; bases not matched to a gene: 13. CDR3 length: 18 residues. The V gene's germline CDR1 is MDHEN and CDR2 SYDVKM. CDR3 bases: TGTGCCAGCAGTCTTCCGGGACTAGCGGGAGAAGACAGGGAGACCCAGTACTTC. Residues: CASSLPGLAGEDRETQYF.

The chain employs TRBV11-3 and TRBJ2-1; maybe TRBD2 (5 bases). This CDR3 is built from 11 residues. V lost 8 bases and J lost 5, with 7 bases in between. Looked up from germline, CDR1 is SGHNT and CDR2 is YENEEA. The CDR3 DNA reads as TGTGCCAGCGGGAGCCACAATGAGCAGTTCTTC. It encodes CASGSHNEQFF.

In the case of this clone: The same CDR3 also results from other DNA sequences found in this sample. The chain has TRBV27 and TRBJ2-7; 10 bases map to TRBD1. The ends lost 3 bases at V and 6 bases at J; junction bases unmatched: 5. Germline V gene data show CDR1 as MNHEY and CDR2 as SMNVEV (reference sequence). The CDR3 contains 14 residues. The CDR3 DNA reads TGTGCCAGCAGTTTCGGGACAGGGGTCCGCGAGCAGTACTTC. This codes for CASSFGTGVREQYF.

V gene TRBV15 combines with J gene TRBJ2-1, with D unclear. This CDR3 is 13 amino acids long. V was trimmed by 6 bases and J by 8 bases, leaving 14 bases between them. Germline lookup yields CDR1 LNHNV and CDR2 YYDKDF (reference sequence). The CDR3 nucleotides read TGTGCCACCAGTACCACGTTGGGCCATGAGCAGTTCTTC. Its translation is CATSTTLGHEQFF.

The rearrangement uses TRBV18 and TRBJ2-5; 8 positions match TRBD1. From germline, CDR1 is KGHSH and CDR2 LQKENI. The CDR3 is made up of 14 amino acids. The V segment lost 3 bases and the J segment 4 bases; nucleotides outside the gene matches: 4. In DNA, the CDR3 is TGTGCCAGCTCACCGGGGACAGGAGGAGAGACCCAGTACTTC. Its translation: CASSPGTGGETQYF.

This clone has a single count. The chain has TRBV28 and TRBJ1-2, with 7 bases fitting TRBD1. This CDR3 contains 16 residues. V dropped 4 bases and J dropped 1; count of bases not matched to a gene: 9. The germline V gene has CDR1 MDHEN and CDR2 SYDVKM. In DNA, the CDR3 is TGTGCCAGCAGTTCACAGGGGATAGTAGTTAACTATGGCTACACCTTC. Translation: CASSSQGIVVNYGYTF.

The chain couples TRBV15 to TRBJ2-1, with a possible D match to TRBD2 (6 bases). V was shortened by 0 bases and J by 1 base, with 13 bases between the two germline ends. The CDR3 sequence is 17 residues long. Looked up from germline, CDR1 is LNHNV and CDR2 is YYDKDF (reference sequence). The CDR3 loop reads CATSRDPLAGSYNEQFF. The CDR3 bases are TGTGCCACCAGCAGAGATCCTTTGGCGGGATCCTACAATGAGCAGTTCTTC.

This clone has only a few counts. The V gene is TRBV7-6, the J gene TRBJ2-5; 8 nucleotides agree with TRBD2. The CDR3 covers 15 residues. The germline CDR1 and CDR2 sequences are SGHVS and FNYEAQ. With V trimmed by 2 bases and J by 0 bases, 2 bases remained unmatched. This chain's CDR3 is CASSLSGSDQETQYF. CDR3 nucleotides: TGTGCCAGCAGCTTAAGCGGGAGTGACCAAGAGACCCAGTACTTC.

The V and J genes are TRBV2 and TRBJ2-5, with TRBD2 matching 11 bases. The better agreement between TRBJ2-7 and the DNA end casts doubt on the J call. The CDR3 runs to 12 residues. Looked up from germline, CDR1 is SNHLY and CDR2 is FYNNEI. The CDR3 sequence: CAGGLAGYEQYF. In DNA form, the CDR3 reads TGTGCCGGAGGACTAGCGGGCTACGAGCAGTACTTC.

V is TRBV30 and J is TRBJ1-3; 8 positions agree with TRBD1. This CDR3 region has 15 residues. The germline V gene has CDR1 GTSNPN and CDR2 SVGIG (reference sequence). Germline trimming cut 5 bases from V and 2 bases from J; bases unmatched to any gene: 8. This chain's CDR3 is CAWDRQGSTGNTIYF. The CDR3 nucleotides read TGTGCCTGGGACCGACAGGGGTCCACTGGAAACACCATATATTTT.

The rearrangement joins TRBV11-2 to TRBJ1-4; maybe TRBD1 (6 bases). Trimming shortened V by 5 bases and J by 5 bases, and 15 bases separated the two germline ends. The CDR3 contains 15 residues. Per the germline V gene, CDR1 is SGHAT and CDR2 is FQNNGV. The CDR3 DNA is TGTGCCAGCAGCCCCTTCCGACAGGTGAATGAAAAACTGTTTTTT. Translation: CASSPFRQVNEKLFF.

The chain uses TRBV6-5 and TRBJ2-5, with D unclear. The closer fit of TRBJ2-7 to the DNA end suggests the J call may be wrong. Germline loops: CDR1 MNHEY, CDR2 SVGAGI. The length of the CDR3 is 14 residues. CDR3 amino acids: CASSNRVVSYEQYF. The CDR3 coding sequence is TGTGCCAGCAGTAACCGGGTCGTGAGTTACGAGCAGTACTTC.

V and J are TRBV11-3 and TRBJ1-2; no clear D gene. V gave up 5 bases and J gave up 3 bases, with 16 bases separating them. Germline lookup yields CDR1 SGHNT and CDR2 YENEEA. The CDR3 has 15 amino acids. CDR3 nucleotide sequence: TGTGCCAGCAGCCAAGCCGGTCGCACCTACTATGGCTACACCTTC. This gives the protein CASSQAGRTYYGYTF.

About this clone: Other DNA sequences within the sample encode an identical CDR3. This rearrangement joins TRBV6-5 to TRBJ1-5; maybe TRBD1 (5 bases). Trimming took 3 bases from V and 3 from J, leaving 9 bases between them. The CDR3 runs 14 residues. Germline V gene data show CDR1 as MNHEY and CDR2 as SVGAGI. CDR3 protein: CASSYQGPNQPQHF. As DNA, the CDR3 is TGTGCCAGCAGTTATCAGGGTCCCAATCAGCCCCAGCATTTT.

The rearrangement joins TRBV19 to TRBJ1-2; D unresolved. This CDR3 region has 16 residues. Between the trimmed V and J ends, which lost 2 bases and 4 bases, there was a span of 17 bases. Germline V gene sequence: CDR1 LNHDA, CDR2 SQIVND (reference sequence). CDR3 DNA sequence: TGTGCCAGTAGTATAAAACCCGCGTCTCCAGGCTATGGCTACACCTTC. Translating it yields CASSIKPASPGYGYTF.

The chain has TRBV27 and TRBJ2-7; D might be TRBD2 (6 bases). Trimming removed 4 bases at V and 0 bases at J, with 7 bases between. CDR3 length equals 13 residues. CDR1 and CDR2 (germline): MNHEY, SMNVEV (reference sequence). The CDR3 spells CASSWGDSYEQYF. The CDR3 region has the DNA TGTGCCAGCAGTTGGGGGGACTCCTACGAGCAGTACTTC.

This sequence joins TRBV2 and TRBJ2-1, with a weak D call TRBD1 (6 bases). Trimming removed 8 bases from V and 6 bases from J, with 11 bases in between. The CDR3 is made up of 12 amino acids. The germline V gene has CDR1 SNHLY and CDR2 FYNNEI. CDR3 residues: CASAKQGNEQFF. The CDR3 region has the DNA TGTGCCAGCGCAAAACAGGGCAATGAGCAGTTCTTC.

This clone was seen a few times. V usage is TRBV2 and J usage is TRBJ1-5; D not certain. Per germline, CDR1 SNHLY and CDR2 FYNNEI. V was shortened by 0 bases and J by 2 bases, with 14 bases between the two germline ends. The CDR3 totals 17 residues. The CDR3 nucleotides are TGTGCCAGCAGTGAAGCGCTTCAACCGAGGGGCAATCAGCCCCAGCATTTT. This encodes CASSEALQPRGNQPQHF. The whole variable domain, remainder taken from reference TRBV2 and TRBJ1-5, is EPEVTQTPSHQVTQMGQEVILRCVPISNHLYFYWYRQILGQKVEFLVSFYNNEISEKSEIFDDQFSVERPDGSNFTLKIRSTKLEDSAMYFCASSEALQPRGNQPQHFGDGTRLSIL.